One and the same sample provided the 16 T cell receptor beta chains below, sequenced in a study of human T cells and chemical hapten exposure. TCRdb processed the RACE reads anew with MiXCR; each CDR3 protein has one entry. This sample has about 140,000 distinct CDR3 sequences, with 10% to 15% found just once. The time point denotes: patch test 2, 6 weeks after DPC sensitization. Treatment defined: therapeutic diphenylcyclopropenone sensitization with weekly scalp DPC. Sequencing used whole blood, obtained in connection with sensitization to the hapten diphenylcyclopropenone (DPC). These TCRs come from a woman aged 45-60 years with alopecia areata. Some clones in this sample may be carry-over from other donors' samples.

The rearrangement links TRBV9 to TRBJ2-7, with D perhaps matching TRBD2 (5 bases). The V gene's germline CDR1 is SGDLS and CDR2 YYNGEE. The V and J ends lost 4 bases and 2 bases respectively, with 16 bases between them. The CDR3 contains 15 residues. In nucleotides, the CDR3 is TGTGCCAGCAGCCCCCCGGGCCACGGGGCCTACGAGCAGTACTTC. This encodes CASSPPGHGAYEQYF.

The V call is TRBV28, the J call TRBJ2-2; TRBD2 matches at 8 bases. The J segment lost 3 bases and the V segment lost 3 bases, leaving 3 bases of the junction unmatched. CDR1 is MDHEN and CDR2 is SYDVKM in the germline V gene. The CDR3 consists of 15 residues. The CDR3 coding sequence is TGTGCCAGCAGTTTGGGGACTAGAGACACCGGGGAGCTGTTTTTT. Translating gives CASSLGTRDTGELFF.

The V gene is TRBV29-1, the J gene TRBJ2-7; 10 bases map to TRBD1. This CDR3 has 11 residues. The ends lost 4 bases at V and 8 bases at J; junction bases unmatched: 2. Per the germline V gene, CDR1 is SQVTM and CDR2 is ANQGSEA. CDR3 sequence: CSVAGQGKQYF. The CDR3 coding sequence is TGCAGCGTTGCGGGACAGGGGAAGCAGTACTTC.

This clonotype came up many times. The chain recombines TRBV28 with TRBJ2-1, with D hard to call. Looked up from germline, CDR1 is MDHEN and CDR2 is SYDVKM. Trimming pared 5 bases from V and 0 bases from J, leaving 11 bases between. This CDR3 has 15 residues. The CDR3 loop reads CASSQAPSSYNEQFF. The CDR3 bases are TGTGCCAGCAGTCAGGCCCCGAGCTCCTACAATGAGCAGTTCTTC.

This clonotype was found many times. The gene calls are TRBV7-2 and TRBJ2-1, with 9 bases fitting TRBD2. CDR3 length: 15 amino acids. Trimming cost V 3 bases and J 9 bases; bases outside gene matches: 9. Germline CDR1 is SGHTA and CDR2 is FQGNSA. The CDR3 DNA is TGTGCCAGCAGCTTTCCCGGGACTAGCCGGAGTGAGCAGTTCTTC. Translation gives CASSFPGTSRSEQFF.

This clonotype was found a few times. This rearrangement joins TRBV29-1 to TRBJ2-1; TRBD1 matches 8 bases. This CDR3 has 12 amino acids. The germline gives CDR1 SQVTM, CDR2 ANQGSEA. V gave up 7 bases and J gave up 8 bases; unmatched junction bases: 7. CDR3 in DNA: TGCAGCGCGCTCGACAGGGGCCATGAGCAGTTCTTC. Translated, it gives CSALDRGHEQFF.

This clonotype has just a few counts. The CDR3 DNA reads TGTGCCTGGATGGCCTCCGCAGGGGATACGCAGTATTTT. It encodes CAWMASAGDTQYF. V and J are TRBV30 and TRBJ2-3, with a possible D match to TRBD1 (5 bases). With 4 bases removed from V and 6 bases from J, the gap between germline ends came to 14 bases. Germline CDR1 GTSNPN, CDR2 SVGIG (reference sequence). The CDR3 has 13 amino acids.

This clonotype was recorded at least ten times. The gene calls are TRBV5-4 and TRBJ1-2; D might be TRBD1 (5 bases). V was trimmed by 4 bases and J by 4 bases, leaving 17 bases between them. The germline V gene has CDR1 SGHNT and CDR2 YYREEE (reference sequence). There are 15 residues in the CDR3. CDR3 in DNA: TGTGCCAGCAGCCCAAAGGTCGGGGACGGCTATGGCTACACCTTC. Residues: CASSPKVGDGYGYTF.

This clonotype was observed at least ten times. Written as DNA, the CDR3 is TGTGCCAGCAGCCCATTACAGGGTTTTGGGGCCAACGTCCTGACTTTC. It is translated as CASSPLQGFGANVLTF. The chain is built from TRBV7-3 and TRBJ2-6; D might be TRBD1 (6 bases). Looked up from germline, CDR1 is SGHTA and CDR2 is FQGTGA. This CDR3 is 16 amino acids long. V was cut by 5 bases and J by 3 bases, with 14 bases left in between.

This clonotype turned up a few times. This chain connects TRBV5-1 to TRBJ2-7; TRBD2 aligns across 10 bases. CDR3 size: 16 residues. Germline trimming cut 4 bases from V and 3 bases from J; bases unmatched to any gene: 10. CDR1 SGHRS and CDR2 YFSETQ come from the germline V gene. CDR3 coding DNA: TGCGCCAGCAGCCCCGACCCGGGACTAGCGCGCTACGAGCAGTACTTC. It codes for CASSPDPGLARYEQYF.

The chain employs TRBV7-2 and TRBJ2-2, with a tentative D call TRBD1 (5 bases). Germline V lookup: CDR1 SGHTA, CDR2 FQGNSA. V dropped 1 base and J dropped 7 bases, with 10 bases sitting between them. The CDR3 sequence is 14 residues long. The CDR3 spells CASSLVGVVGELFF. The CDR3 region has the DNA TGTGCCAGCAGCTTAGTAGGGGTAGTCGGGGAGCTGTTTTTT.

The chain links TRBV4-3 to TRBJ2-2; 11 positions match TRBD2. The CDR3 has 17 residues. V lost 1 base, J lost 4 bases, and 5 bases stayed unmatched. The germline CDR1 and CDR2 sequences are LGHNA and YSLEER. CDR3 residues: CASSQGQGTSGTGELFF. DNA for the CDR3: TGCGCCAGCAGCCAAGGCCAGGGGACTAGCGGCACCGGGGAGCTGTTTTTT.

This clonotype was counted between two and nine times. CDR3 region: CASSLWSGGSYEQYF. The CDR3 nucleotides are TGTGCCAGCAGTTTATGGAGCGGGGGCTCCTACGAGCAGTACTTC. This sequence joins TRBV28 and TRBJ2-7; 8 nucleotides agree with TRBD2. After removal of 0 bases from V and 0 bases from J, the junction contained 1 base not matched to a gene. This CDR3 region has 15 residues. The germline gives CDR1 MDHEN, CDR2 SYDVKM.

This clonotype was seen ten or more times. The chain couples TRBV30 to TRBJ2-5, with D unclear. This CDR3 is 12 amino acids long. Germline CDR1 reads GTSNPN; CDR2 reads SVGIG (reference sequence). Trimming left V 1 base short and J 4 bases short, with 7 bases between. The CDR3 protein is CAWSAFGETQYF. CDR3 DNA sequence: TGTGCCTGGAGTGCTTTCGGAGAGACCCAGTACTTC.

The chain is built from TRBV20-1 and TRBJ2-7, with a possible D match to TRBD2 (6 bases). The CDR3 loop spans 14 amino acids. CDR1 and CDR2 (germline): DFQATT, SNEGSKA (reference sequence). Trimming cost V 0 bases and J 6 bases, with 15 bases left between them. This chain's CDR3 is CSARDNSASAEQYF. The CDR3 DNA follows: TGCAGTGCTAGAGATAATTCGGCTAGCGCCGAGCAGTACTTC.

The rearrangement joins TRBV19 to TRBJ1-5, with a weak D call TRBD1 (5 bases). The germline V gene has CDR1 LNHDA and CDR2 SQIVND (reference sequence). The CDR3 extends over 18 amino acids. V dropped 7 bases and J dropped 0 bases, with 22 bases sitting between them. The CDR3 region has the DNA TGTGCCAGTACCCCGGGCGGGGGGATCGGCTATAGCAATCAGCCCCAGCATTTT. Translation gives CASTPGGGIGYSNQPQHF.